One and the same sample provided the 17 T cell receptor beta chains below, sequenced in a study of blood T cell repertoires in COVID-19. TCRdb's copy holds only in-frame clones and misses some; the assay was immunoSEQ multiplex PCR. The sample consists of 190,000 or so clones, 80% to 90% of them appearing once. The sample was PBMCs or T cells enriched from blood (not recorded which). These receptors were taken from a man aged 40-50 years who had recovered from COVID-19.

V is TRBV7-9 and J is TRBJ2-5, with TRBD2 as a possible D gene (6 bases). Trimming stripped 10 bases from V and 3 bases from J, with 21 bases between. The CDR3 is 15 amino acids. Per germline, CDR1 SEHNR and CDR2 FQNEAQ (reference sequence). CDR3 nucleotides: TGTGCCACCCGTCCTCGGGGCGGCGGGAAAGAGACCCAGTACTTC. Its protein product is CATRPRGGGKETQYF. The full variable domain, in which reference TRBV7-9 and TRBJ2-5 provide the parts outside the CDR3, is DTGVSQNPRHKITKRGQNVTFRCDPISEHNRLYWYRQTLGQGPEFLTYFQNEAQLEKSRLLSDRFSAERPKGSFSTLEIQRTEQGDSAMYLCATRPRGGGKETQYFGPGTRLLVL.

V and J are TRBV5-1 and TRBJ1-1; D is possibly TRBD1 (5 bases). With 0 bases removed from V and 1 base from J, the gap between germline ends came to 10 bases. The germline V gene has CDR1 SGHRS and CDR2 YFSETQ. The CDR3 totals 15 residues. CDR3 in amino acids: CASSLVQGGNTEAFF. CDR3 coding DNA: TGCGCCAGCAGCTTGGTCCAGGGAGGGAACACTGAAGCTTTCTTT.

The chain couples TRBV6-7 to TRBJ1-6, with D perhaps TRBD1 (5 bases). TRBV6-7 is assigned to the ORF class and has an uncertain function. The CDR3 is 17 residues long. The V and J ends lost 7 bases and 0 bases respectively, with 16 bases between them. The CDR3 sequence is CASNYTGGRSYNSPLHF. The CDR3 DNA sequence: TGTGCCAGCAACTACACCGGGGGACGCTCCTATAATTCACCCCTCCACTTT.

This clone has only a few counts. The chain combines TRBV12-3 or TRBV12-4 with TRBJ1-1; D remains unclear. The CDR3 has 13 residues. Trimming took off 3 bases at V and 4 bases at J, with 9 bases between the two ends. The CDR3 DNA sequence: TGTGCCAGCAGTTTCGACGGAGTCACTGAAGCTTTCTTT. It encodes CASSFDGVTEAFF.

The chain has TRBV5-1 and TRBJ2-1, with 9 bases lining up with TRBD2. V trimming: 4 bases; J trimming: 3 bases; junction bases outside the gene matches: 8. The CDR3 runs to 16 residues. Germline CDR1 and CDR2: SGHRS and YFSETQ. CDR3 sequence reads: CASSPPLAGVYNEQFF. The CDR3 DNA sequence: TGCGCCAGCAGCCCCCCCTTAGCGGGAGTCTACAATGAGCAGTTCTTC. Full variable domain (remainder filled in from reference TRBV5-1 and TRBJ2-1): KAGVTQTPRYLIKTRGQQVTLSCSPISGHRSVSWYQQTPGQGLQFLFEYFSETQRNKGNFPGRFSGRQFSNSRSEMNVSTLELGDSALYLCASSPPLAGVYNEQFFGPGTRLTVL.

The chain is built from TRBV5-1 and TRBJ1-5; unclear D gene. The CDR3 sequence is 14 residues long. Trimming pared 0 bases from V and 4 bases from J, leaving 8 bases between. CDR1 SGHRS and CDR2 YFSETQ come from the germline V gene. The CDR3 region is CASSLDGGNQPQHF. The CDR3 coding sequence is TGCGCCAGCAGCTTGGACGGAGGTAATCAGCCCCAGCATTTT. The complete variable domain, with remaining parts taken from reference TRBV5-1 and TRBJ1-5, reads KAGVTQTPRYLIKTRGQQVTLSCSPISGHRSVSWYQQTPGQGLQFLFEYFSETQRNKGNFPGRFSGRQFSNSRSEMNVSTLELGDSALYLCASSLDGGNQPQHFGDGTRLSIL.

This chain joins TRBV19 and TRBJ2-3; TRBD2 agrees at 7 bases. CDR1 is LNHDA, CDR2 SQIVND, per germline (reference sequence). This CDR3 is 12 amino acids long. The V gene end was trimmed by 6 bases and the J gene end by 6 bases; junction bases not matched to a gene: 3. The CDR3 nucleotides are TGTGCCAGTAGATACGGGGGGGATACGCAGTATTTT. Its protein product is CASRYGGDTQYF.

This clone appeared once. The genes are TRBV28 and TRBJ1-4; D possibly corresponds to TRBD1 (6 bases). CDR3 size: 15 residues. Germline values: CDR1 MDHEN, CDR2 SYDVKM. V was clipped by 3 bases and J by 3 bases, with 11 bases between them. The CDR3 sequence is CASSFSQGPNEKLFF. In nucleotides, the CDR3 is TGTGCCAGCAGTTTTTCCCAGGGGCCTAATGAAAAACTGTTTTTT.

This clone turned up a few times. The chain has TRBV5-6 and TRBJ1-2; D possibly corresponds to TRBD1 (6 bases). The CDR3 has 15 residues. Germline V gives CDR1 SGHDT, CDR2 YYEEEE. V was pared by 7 bases and J by 4 bases, with 20 bases between. In DNA, the CDR3 is TGTGCCAGCCGTCCGCCGGCAGGGGAGGGCTATGGCTACACCTTC. As protein: CASRPPAGEGYGYTF.

The chain recombines TRBV9 with TRBJ2-1, with a weak D call TRBD1 (5 bases). Deletions cut 3 bases from V and 8 bases from J, with 6 bases between. The CDR3 is 11 amino acids. CDR1 SGDLS and CDR2 YYNGEE come from the germline V gene. The CDR3 protein is CASSGTYEQFF. The DNA for the CDR3 is TGTGCCAGCAGCGGGACATATGAGCAGTTCTTC.

V and J are TRBV6-2 or TRBV6-3 and TRBJ1-5, with TRBD1 identical over 10 bases. V was pared by 6 bases and J by 4 bases, with 9 bases of the junction left unmatched. The CDR3 loop spans 16 amino acids. CDR1 and CDR2 (germline): MNHEY, SVGEGT. The CDR3 is CASSPRTGGTNQPQHF. CDR3 bases: TGTGCCAGCAGCCCCAGGACAGGGGGAACAAATCAGCCCCAGCATTTT.

This clone was recorded a few times. The chain uses TRBV21-1 and TRBJ1-2. TRBV21-1 is termed a pseudogene. This CDR3 comprises 14 residues. Here the CDR3 DNA reads TGTGCCAGCATTATGGGGGGGCTAAACTATGGCTACACCTTC. This sequence encodes CASIMGGLNYGYTF.

The table lists this clone with a few counts. The V gene is TRBV7-2, the J gene TRBJ1-4, with D unresolved. The CDR3 spans 15 residues. The ends were cut back, 0 bases at V and 7 bases at J, with 12 bases in the middle. The germline V gene has CDR1 SGHTA and CDR2 FQGNSA. CDR3 amino acids: CASSLAAGSGEKLFF. In nucleotides, the CDR3 is TGTGCCAGCAGCTTAGCGGCGGGGAGTGGTGAAAAACTGTTTTTT.

The chain couples TRBV6-5 to TRBJ1-2, with D possibly being TRBD1 (5 bases). The V gene's germline CDR1 is MNHEY and CDR2 SVGAGI. Trimming cost V 0 bases and J 2 bases, with 7 bases left between them. The CDR3 contains 14 residues. The CDR3: CASSYSQENYGYTF. CDR3 nucleotides: TGTGCCAGCAGTTACTCACAGGAAAACTATGGCTACACCTTC.

As DNA, the CDR3 is TGTGCCACCAGCAGAGAGAGGGGAGCGGGGGGATCGGGCTATGGCTACACCTTC. This sequence encodes CATSRERGAGGSGYGYTF. The chain carries TRBV15 and TRBJ1-2, with a weak D call TRBD1 (5 bases). V lost 0 bases and J 4 bases, leaving 21 bases between the germline ends. Germline V gives CDR1 LNHNV, CDR2 YYDKDF (reference sequence). This CDR3 has 18 amino acids.

The chain uses TRBV28 and TRBJ1-1; D gene uncertain. In germline, CDR1 is MDHEN, CDR2 SYDVKM. V dropped 5 bases and J dropped 5 bases, with 15 bases sitting between them. The CDR3 contains 14 residues. CDR3 bases: TGTGCCAGCAGTATCCAAACCCGAGGGACTGAAGCTTTCTTT. Encoded protein: CASSIQTRGTEAFF.

The chain uses TRBV15 and TRBJ2-2; TRBD1 matches at 10 bases. V was pared by 1 base and J by 5 bases, with 7 bases of the junction left unmatched. Germline V CDR1 and CDR2: LNHNV, YYDKDF (reference sequence). This CDR3 comprises 17 residues. CDR3 amino acids: CATSRGPLDRGTGELFF. The CDR3 nucleotides read TGTGCCACCAGCAGAGGCCCGCTGGACAGGGGGACCGGGGAGCTGTTTTTT.